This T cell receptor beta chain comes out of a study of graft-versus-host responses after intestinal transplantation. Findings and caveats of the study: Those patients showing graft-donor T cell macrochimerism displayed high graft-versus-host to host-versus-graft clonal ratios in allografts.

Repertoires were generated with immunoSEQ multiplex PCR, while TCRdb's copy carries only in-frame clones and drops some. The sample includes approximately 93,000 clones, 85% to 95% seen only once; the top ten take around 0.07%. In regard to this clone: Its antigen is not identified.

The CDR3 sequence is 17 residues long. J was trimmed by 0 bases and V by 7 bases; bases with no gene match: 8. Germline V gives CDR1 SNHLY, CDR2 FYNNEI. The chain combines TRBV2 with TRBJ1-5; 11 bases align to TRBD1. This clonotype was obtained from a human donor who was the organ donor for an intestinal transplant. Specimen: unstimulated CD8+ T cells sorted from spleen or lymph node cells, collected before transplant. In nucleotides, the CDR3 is TGTGCCAGCACCCCGGGACAGGGGGTATATAGCAATCAGCCCCAGCATTTT. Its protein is CASTPGQGVYSNQPQHF.